Listed below are T cell receptor beta chains from one sample, sequenced in a study of T cell repertoires in cytomegalovirus infection. One entry per CDR3 protein results from TCRdb running MiXCR on the reads. Among about 920,000 distinct CDR3 sequences listed, 30% to 40% were seen once. These receptors' antigens are unknown. Specimen: cultured CD8+ T cells from PBMCs, collected from culture after CMV antigen stimulation. The receptors were sampled from a human donor in good health (CMV status not recorded). Some clones in this sample may be carry-over from other donors' samples. CDR3s include the opening cysteine and the closing phenylalanine or tryptophan. D genes are given only for firm matches. Where a row states a size, it is once, few, many or the class of an expanded clone; other rows omit it.

TRBJ2-6,-,-,TRBV5-1,TGCGCCAGCAGTAAGGACCTTAGTGGGGCCAACGTCCTGACTTTC,CASSKDLSGANVLTF
TRBJ1-4,few,-,TRBV5-5,TGTGCCAGCAGCAAGGGACGGTATAATGAAAAACTGTTTTTT,CASSKGRYNEKLFF
TRBJ2-1,many,TRBD2,TRBV3-1,TGTGCCAGCAGCCGTGAGCGGGGCTCCTACAATGAGCAGTTCTTC,CASSRERGSYNEQFF
TRBJ1-1,few,-,TRBV5-5,TGTGCCAGCAGTTCGGGGCCGGATAACACTGAAGCTTTCTTT,CASSSGPDNTEAFF
TRBJ2-7,few,-,TRBV20-1,TGCAGTGTGGGGGGCAGTACCTACGAGCAGTACTTC,CSVGGSTYEQYF
TRBJ2-6,-,-,TRBV5-6,TGTGCCAGCAGCTTACAGGGTGAGGGCTCTGGGGCCAACGTCCTGACTTTC,CASSLQGEGSGANVLTF
TRBJ1-2,many,TRBD1,TRBV7-2,TGTGCCAGCAGCCCTGGGGACAGGGGGTCCCAGGGCTACACCTTC,CASSPGDRGSQGYTF
TRBJ2-1,-,TRBD2,TRBV27,TGTGCCAGCAGTCCCAGGGGGCTAGCGGGGGTTTTTGAGCAGTTCTTC,CASSPRGLAGVFEQFF
TRBJ2-3,few,TRBD2,TRBV4-1,TGCGCCAGCAGCCAAAGAATAAGCGGGGGGGCCCCAAACACAGATACGCAGTATTTT,CASSQRISGGAPNTDTQYF
TRBJ2-1,-,TRBD2,TRBV6-6,TGTGCCAGCACCCAAGATAGCGGGGGGGCCTACAATGAGCAGTTCTTC,CASTQDSGGAYNEQFF
TRBJ1-5,-,-,TRBV28,TGTGCCAGCAGTTTACGGCCAGTAGGCAATCAGCCCCAGCATTTT,CASSLRPVGNQPQHF
TRBJ1-5,few,-,TRBV7-9,TGTGCCAGCAGCTTTCTGAACTCAGGTCCTGAAAATCTGAATCAGCCCCAGCATTTT,CASSFLNSGPENLNQPQHF
TRBJ1-1,few,TRBD1,TRBV6-6,TGTGCCAGCAGTTACGACAGGGCACTCTTTGGTCCCTGGAACACTGAAGCTTTCTTT,CASSYDRALFGPWNTEAFF
TRBJ1-5,-,-,TRBV11-3,TGTGCCAGCAGCTTAGTTGAGAGACAGTATAATCAGCCCAAGCATTTT,CASSLVERQYNQPKHF
TRBJ1-2,many,-,TRBV6-1,TGTGCCAGCAGAGAGACCGGGACGTACTATGGCTACACCTTC,CASRETGTYYGYTF
TRBJ1-2,-,-,TRBV19,TGTGCCAGTAGTATCCTCCCCACAGGCACTCAGGGCTACACCTTC,CASSILPTGTQGYTF
TRBJ2-1,-,-,TRBV13,TGTGCCAGCAGCTCAGGACTACGTTACAATGAGCAGTTCTTC,CASSSGLRYNEQFF
TRBJ1-6,-,TRBD1,TRBV6-5,TGTGCCAGCAGTTACTCGCTGGACAGGGTCCCACCCCTCCACTTT,CASSYSLDRVPPLHF
TRBJ2-1,few,-,TRBV7-6,TGTGCCAGCAGCAACCGACAGATTAATGAGCAGTTCTTC,CASSNRQINEQFF
TRBJ2-1,few,-,TRBV27,TGTGCCAGCAGTTTATTCCTAGGGACGGGCAATGAGCAGTTCTTC,CASSLFLGTGNEQFF
TRBJ1-1,-,TRBD1,TRBV9,TGTGCCAGCAGCGTAGGGGACAGGACTGAAGCTTTCTTT,CASSVGDRTEAFF
TRBJ2-7,few,TRBD1,TRBV7-6,TGTGCTAGCCAAAAGGACAGGAGCTCCTACGAGCAGTACTTC,CASQKDRSSYEQYF
TRBJ1-2,-,-,TRBV7-9,TGTGCCAGCAGCTCCAGCCCCACAGGGCTGGCTCACTATGGCTACACCTTC,CASSSSPTGLAHYGYTF
TRBJ2-2,-,TRBD1,TRBV27,TGTGCCAGCAGCACAGGGGGCCCATGGGGTTCCGGGGAGCTGTTTTTT,CASSTGGPWGSGELFF
TRBJ2-1,-,-,TRBV6-5,TGTGCCAGCAGAAGAACAGGTTTCTCCTACAATGAGCAGTTCTTC,CASRRTGFSYNEQFF
TRBJ1-5,-,TRBD1,TRBV19,TGTGCCAGTAGTGGAACCGGGACAGCTAATCAGCCCCAGCATTTT,CASSGTGTANQPQHF
TRBJ1-4,few,TRBD1,TRBV12-3/TRBV12-4,TGTGCCAGCAGTTTAAGGACAGGGGCTGAAAAACTGTTTTTT,CASSLRTGAEKLFF
TRBJ2-5,many,-,TRBV7-9,TGTGTCGCCATCCTCGGAGAGACCCAGTACTTC,CVAILGETQYF
TRBJ1-2,few,TRBD1,TRBV12-3/TRBV12-4,TGTGCCAGCAGTTTAGGTCCCCGGACAGGGTTTGGCTACACCTTC,CASSLGPRTGFGYTF
TRBJ2-2,few,-,TRBV7-3,TGTGCCAGCAGCGCCCCCTATTCCGGGGAGCTGTTTTTT,CASSAPYSGELFF
TRBJ2-1,-,-,TRBV27,TGTGCCAGCAGTTTATATAGTGAGCAGTTCTTC,CASSLYSEQFF
TRBJ2-3,few,-,TRBV7-2,TGTGCCACCGCGGGCAATGGTGATACGCAGTATTTT,CATAGNGDTQYF